Below, 11 T cell receptor beta chains from the same sample are listed, as sequenced in a study of PD-L1 blockade in urothelial cancer. Clones were read by immunoSEQ multiplex PCR, and TCRdb kept only the in-frame ones, dropping some. The table records more than 30,000 clones, around four fifths of them present only once. The source was PBMCs, collected around atezolizumab (anti-PD-L1) treatment. These receptors all come from a man between 60 and 75 years old with urothelial cancer.

This clone was counted between two and nine times. This sequence joins TRBV10-1 and TRBJ2-2; D might be TRBD1 (6 bases). The CDR3 sequence is 14 residues long. The V end lost 6 bases, the J end lost 1 base, and 9 bases lay between the germline ends. Germline lookup yields CDR1 WNHNN and CDR2 SYGVQD (reference sequence). CDR3 nucleotide sequence: TGCGCCAGCAGGAAGGACAGGAACACCGGGGAGCTGTTTTTT. Translation: CASRKDRNTGELFF.

V is TRBV1 and J is TRBJ2-2; the D call in the table, TRBD2, was not verified against the DNA. TRBV1 is a listed pseudogene. CDR3 size: 17 residues. The CDR3 DNA reads as TGCACCAGCAGCTGTAGTAAGTTGTGCATTTACACCGGGGAGCTGTTTTTT. This sequence encodes CTSSCSKLCIYTGELFF.

J is TRBJ1-2 and V is TRBV29-1; TRBD1 matches 7 bases. The J segment lost 4 bases and the V segment lost 5 bases, leaving 7 bases of the junction unmatched. The CDR3 length is 13 residues. Germline CDR1 is SQVTM and CDR2 is ANQGSEA. The CDR3 region has the DNA TGCAGCGTTTTTGGATCAGGGGGCTATGGCTACACCTTC. Its protein is CSVFGSGGYGYTF.

This chain links TRBV4-3 with TRBJ2-5, with TRBD2 matching over 10 bases. Trimming removed 5 bases from V and 5 bases from J; junction bases left unmatched: 8. Germline loops: CDR1 LGHNA, CDR2 YSLEER. The CDR3 is 15 residues long. The CDR3 DNA is TGCGCCAGCAGCACCCATCTAGCGGGAGTTGAGACCCAGTACTTC. Translation gives CASSTHLAGVETQYF.

This rearrangement joins TRBV5-1 to TRBJ2-7; 10 positions agree with TRBD1. This CDR3 contains 15 residues. V was clipped by 4 bases and J by 2 bases; unmatched bases: 6. Germline CDR1 SGHRS, CDR2 YFSETQ. CDR3 amino acids: CASSASGTGAYEQYF. The CDR3 coding sequence is TGCGCCAGCAGCGCCTCCGGGACAGGGGCCTACGAGCAGTACTTC.

The chain combines TRBV7-8 with TRBJ2-1, with TRBD2 matching over 11 bases. CDR1 and CDR2 from the germline V gene are SGHVS and FQNEAQ. The CDR3 runs to 17 residues. With 2 bases clipped from V and 4 bases from J, the junction kept 7 bases outside the gene matches. The CDR3 loop is CASSLPLLAGEYNEQFF. The CDR3 DNA reads TGTGCCAGCAGCTTACCCTTACTAGCGGGGGAATACAATGAGCAGTTCTTC.

This clone was seen once. The DNA of the CDR3 is TGTGCCAGCACAGGCAGACGTAACTATGGCTACACCTTC. It specifies CASTGRRNYGYTF. This chain connects TRBV6-5 to TRBJ1-2, with D hard to call. The CDR3 spans 13 residues. Germline V lookup: CDR1 MNHEY, CDR2 SVGAGI. Trimming stripped 7 bases from V and 1 base from J, with 10 bases between.

The genes are TRBV11-2 and TRBJ2-3, with 10 positions matching TRBD2. Germline V gene lookup returns CDR1 SGHAT and CDR2 FQNNGV. Trimming removed 5 bases from V and 9 bases from J; junction bases left unmatched: 14. The CDR3 consists of 16 residues. CDR3: CASSPSGGPGLVTQYF. In DNA, the CDR3 is TGTGCCAGCAGCCCTAGCGGGGGCCCCGGGTTAGTAACGCAGTATTTT.

The rearrangement links TRBV12-5 to TRBJ2-7; maybe TRBD2 (6 bases). Trimming cost V 8 bases and J 1 base, with 12 bases left between them. Germline V gene lookup returns CDR1 LGHNT and CDR2 FRNRAP. There are 13 residues in the CDR3. The CDR3 protein is CASSRGTSYEQYF. In nucleotides, the CDR3 is TGTGCTAGTTCGCGGGGAACTTCCTACGAGCAGTACTTC.

The CDR3 loop is CASSFNNQPQHF. DNA of the CDR3: TGTGCCAGCAGTTTCAATAATCAGCCCCAGCATTTT. This chain connects TRBV27 to TRBJ1-5, with unresolved D. The CDR3 sequence is 12 residues long. Germline lookup yields CDR1 MNHEY and CDR2 SMNVEV (reference sequence). V was trimmed by 3 bases and J by 4 bases, leaving 4 bases between them.

The chain recombines TRBV7-2 with TRBJ2-4; 7 bases match TRBD1. J was trimmed by 1 base and V by 5 bases; bases with no gene match: 17. Looked up from germline, CDR1 is SGHTA and CDR2 is FQGNSA. The CDR3 consists of 19 residues. CDR3 sequence reads: CASSPRDRDPHMAKNIQYF. CDR3 DNA: TGTGCCAGCAGCCCTCGTGACAGGGACCCCCATATGGCCAAAAACATTCAGTACTTC.